This TCR beta chain was observed in a study of type 1 regulatory T cells. Whole-study context: This in vitro CD4 product, T-allo10, is enriched for Tr1 cells and alloantigen-specific.

From the reads, TCRdb called clonotypes with MiXCR, one entry per CDR3 protein. This table holds 60,000 to 80,000 distinct CDR3 sequences, 63% found once. CDR1 and CDR2 (germline): DFQATT, SNEGSKA (reference sequence). The V end was cut by 3 bases, the J end by 6 bases, with 18 bases between. The CDR3 sequence is 14 residues long. On this clonotype: Its antigen remains unknown.

The specimen was cultured T cells, either the whole culture or a sorted T cell fraction (not recorded which). Subset: Tr1-enriched cell product generated in vitro against host alloantigens. The receptor was derived from a human donor in good health. J is TRBJ2-7 and V is TRBV20-1; the D gene is possibly TRBD1 (6 bases). CDR3 DNA: TGCAGTGCTAGTAAGGACAGTACAAAGGGCGAGCAGTACTTC. Its translation is CSASKDSTKGEQYF.